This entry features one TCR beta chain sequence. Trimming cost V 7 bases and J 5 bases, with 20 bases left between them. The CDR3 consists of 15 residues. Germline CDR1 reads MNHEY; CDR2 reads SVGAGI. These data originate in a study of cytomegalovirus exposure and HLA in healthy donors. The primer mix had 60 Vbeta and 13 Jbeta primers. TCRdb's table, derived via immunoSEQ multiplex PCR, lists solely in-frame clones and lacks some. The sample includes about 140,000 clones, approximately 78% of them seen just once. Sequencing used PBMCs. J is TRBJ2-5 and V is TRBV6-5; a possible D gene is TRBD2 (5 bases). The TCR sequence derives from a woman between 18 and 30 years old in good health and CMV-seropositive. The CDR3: CASTEGGGRRETQYF. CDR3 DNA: TGTGCCAGCACCGAGGGCGGCGGAAGGAGGGAGACCCAGTACTTC.